One sample yielded the 22 T cell receptor beta chains listed below, sequenced in a study of cytomegalovirus exposure and HLA in healthy donors. The study ran its PCR with 60 Vbeta and 13 Jbeta primers. Measured with immunoSEQ multiplex PCR; TCRdb has only the in-frame clones, and not every one. This sample has 100,000 or so clones, with roughly 60% found just once. Input material: PBMCs. These receptors were taken from a human donor in good health.

The chain couples TRBV9 to TRBJ2-7; D might be TRBD1 (5 bases). V lost 8 bases to trimming and J lost 0 bases, with 12 bases between them. In germline, CDR1 is SGDLS, CDR2 YYNGEE. CDR3 length equals 13 residues. The CDR3 DNA reads as TGTGCCAGAGCAAGGGGCCACTCCTACGAGCAGTACTTC. Its translation is CARARGHSYEQYF.

As concerns this clone: The junction differs from germline at one of its ends, possibly a read error. The chain has TRBV20-1 and TRBJ1-2; a possible D gene is TRBD1 (6 bases). CDR1 is DFQATT, CDR2 SNEGSKA, per germline (reference sequence). The CDR3 loop spans 10 amino acids. The CDR3 loop reads CSARAPDRVF. DNA of the CDR3: TGCAGTGCTAGAGCCCCGGACAGAGTCTTC.

V is TRBV27 and J is TRBJ2-1; tentative D call: TRBD2 (6 bases). Germline V gene lookup returns CDR1 MNHEY and CDR2 SMNVEV (reference sequence). Trimming removed 1 base from V and 1 base from J, with 17 bases in between. This CDR3 region has 18 residues. CDR3 in amino acids: CASSLYSRGLFSYNEQFF. Written as DNA, the CDR3 is TGTGCCAGCAGTTTATATAGCCGAGGACTATTTTCCTACAATGAGCAGTTCTTC.

This clone has more than one count but fewer than ten. V and J are TRBV19 and TRBJ1-5, with 7 bases matching TRBD1. The CDR3 totals 17 residues. V shed 11 bases and J 6 bases; nucleotides not matched to a gene: 22. Germline CDR1 LNHDA, CDR2 SQIVND (reference sequence). CDR3 nucleotides: TGTGCCGTCTCCAGCTTAACGACAGGGTATATGACTCAGCCCCAGCATTTT. It specifies CAVSSLTTGYMTQPQHF.

DNA for the CDR3: TGTGCCAGCAGTTTAAGGTGGGGGCAGGGCACCATATATTTT. Its protein is CASSLRWGQGTIYF. This sequence joins TRBV27 and TRBJ1-3; possible D gene TRBD1, 6 bases. There are 14 residues in the CDR3. Trimming left V 2 bases short and J 9 bases short, with 14 bases between. Germline V gives CDR1 MNHEY, CDR2 SMNVEV (reference sequence).

The chain combines TRBV2 with TRBJ1-2; D ambiguous. Germline CDR1 reads SNHLY; CDR2 reads FYNNEI. The CDR3 is 15 residues long. V was clipped by 6 bases and J by 1 base, with 15 bases between them. CDR3 bases: TGTGCCAGCAGGGGAGCCCGGAGCGGTAACTATGGCTACACCTTC. This encodes CASRGARSGNYGYTF.

The chain combines TRBV2 with TRBJ2-3; TRBD2 might be the D (5 bases). In germline, CDR1 is SNHLY, CDR2 FYNNEI. The CDR3 covers 14 residues. The V and J ends lost 8 bases and 5 bases respectively, with 17 bases between them. CDR3 sequence reads: CASGPGMVIDTQYF. CDR3 bases: TGTGCCAGCGGCCCGGGGATGGTTATAGATACGCAGTATTTT.

The V gene is TRBV12-5, the J gene TRBJ1-2; D ambiguous. Germline V gives CDR1 LGHNT, CDR2 FRNRAP. The V gene lost 5 bases and the J gene lost 0 bases, with 7 bases spanning the gap. CDR3 length equals 13 residues. The CDR3 loop reads CASGEGANYGYTF. In nucleotides, the CDR3 is TGTGCTAGTGGTGAGGGAGCTAACTATGGCTACACCTTC.

This chain joins TRBV19 and TRBJ2-7; TRBD2 matches at 8 bases. The ends lost 5 bases at V and 4 bases at J; junction bases unmatched: 7. In germline, CDR1 is LNHDA, CDR2 SQIVND (reference sequence). This CDR3 is 14 amino acids long. CDR3 loop: CASSPGAGDYEQYF. The CDR3 DNA sequence: TGTGCCAGTAGTCCAGGAGCGGGAGATTACGAGCAGTACTTC.

V and J are TRBV7-9 and TRBJ2-1, with 11 nucleotides matching TRBD2. The ends lost 3 bases at V and 3 bases at J; junction bases unmatched: 4. In germline, CDR1 is SEHNR, CDR2 FQNEAQ (reference sequence). CDR3 length: 16 residues. The CDR3 region is CASSFTGTSGYNEQFF. The CDR3, as DNA: TGTGCCAGCAGCTTCACCGGGACTAGCGGCTACAATGAGCAGTTCTTC.

The chain joins TRBV19 to TRBJ2-1; 14 bases line up with TRBD2. The trim removed 8 bases at V and 4 bases at J, leaving 7 bases unmatched. CDR1 LNHDA and CDR2 SQIVND come from the germline V gene (reference sequence). The length of the CDR3 is 16 residues. CDR3 nucleotide sequence: TGTGCCAGTGAGGGGACTAGCGGGAGTGGGTACAATGAGCAGTTCTTC. Its translation is CASEGTSGSGYNEQFF.

This clone appeared a single time. V is TRBV4-1 and J is TRBJ2-7, with D possibly matching TRBD2 (5 bases). Germline V gives CDR1 MGHRA, CDR2 YSYEKL. The CDR3 is 15 residues long. V was pared by 0 bases and J by 2 bases, with 11 bases between. The CDR3 region has the DNA TGCGCCAGCAGCCAAGATTTAGCGACTACCTACGAGCAGTACTTC. Protein product: CASSQDLATTYEQYF.

This clone has a single count. J is TRBJ2-5 and V is TRBV19; TRBD2 agrees at 8 bases. Trimming took 5 bases from V and 2 from J; bases not matched to a gene: 7. This CDR3 contains 15 residues. In germline, CDR1 is LNHDA, CDR2 SQIVND (reference sequence). CDR3 sequence: CASSVGLVFQETQYF. CDR3 coding DNA: TGTGCCAGTAGTGTGGGACTAGTTTTTCAAGAGACCCAGTACTTC.

This sequence joins TRBV2 and TRBJ1-1; D unresolved. Trimming stripped 2 bases from V and 0 bases from J, with 10 bases between. The CDR3 is 15 residues long. Germline V gene lookup returns CDR1 SNHLY and CDR2 FYNNEI. Here the CDR3 reads CASSETVGVNTEAFF. The DNA for the CDR3 is TGTGCCAGCAGTGAAACGGTCGGAGTGAACACTGAAGCTTTCTTT.

The chain couples TRBV25-1 to TRBJ2-7, with TRBD1 matching 9 bases. With V trimmed by 6 bases and J by 7 bases, 10 bases remained unmatched. Germline V gene data show CDR1 as MGHDK and CDR2 as SYGVNS. The CDR3 length is 14 residues. The CDR3 DNA follows: TGTGCCAGCAGCAGACAGGGGGTACGTTATGAGCAGTACTTC. It yields the protein CASSRQGVRYEQYF.

This clone has a handful of counts. The genes are TRBV2 and TRBJ2-7, with TRBD1 matching over 7 bases. Germline V gene lookup returns CDR1 SNHLY and CDR2 FYNNEI. After removal of 6 bases from V and 6 bases from J, the junction contained 8 bases not matched to a gene. The CDR3 contains 13 residues. The CDR3 sequence: CASSPQGRGEQYF. CDR3 nucleotide sequence: TGTGCCAGCAGCCCACAGGGGAGAGGCGAGCAGTACTTC.

This clone was seen a handful of times. This chain joins TRBV27 and TRBJ2-1, with D perhaps TRBD1 (5 bases). Germline loops: CDR1 MNHEY, CDR2 SMNVEV (reference sequence). V shed 6 bases and J shed 7 bases, with 10 bases lying between them. This CDR3 is 12 amino acids long. CDR3 sequence: CASSPGLNEQFF. Written as DNA, the CDR3 is TGTGCCAGCAGCCCAGGGTTGAATGAGCAGTTCTTC.

The chain recombines TRBV5-6 with TRBJ2-1; weak D call: TRBD2 (6 bases). The length of the CDR3 is 14 residues. V was pared by 5 bases and J by 7 bases, with 16 bases between. Germline CDR1 reads SGHDT; CDR2 reads YYEEEE. DNA for the CDR3: TGTGCCAGCAGGGACGGACTACAGACGAATGAGCAGTTCTTC. This gives the protein CASRDGLQTNEQFF.

CDR3 nucleotides: TGTGCCAGCAGCTTAGCGGCCAGCTACGAGCAGTACTTC. It yields the protein CASSLAASYEQYF. This rearrangement joins TRBV7-9 to TRBJ2-7; the D is unclear. This CDR3 spans 13 amino acids. V shed 0 bases and J shed 3 bases, with 6 bases lying between them. CDR1 is SEHNR, CDR2 FQNEAQ, per germline (reference sequence).

The rearrangement links TRBV14 to TRBJ2-3; TRBD1 agrees at 8 bases. The germline gives CDR1 SGHDN, CDR2 FVKESK. J was trimmed by 2 bases and V by 4 bases; bases with no gene match: 8. This CDR3 has 16 amino acids. The CDR3 spells CASSPSQGADTDTQYF. In nucleotides, the CDR3 is TGTGCCAGCAGCCCATCGCAGGGGGCCGACACAGATACGCAGTATTTT. Using reference TRBV14 and TRBJ2-3 for the parts outside the CDR3, the full variable domain is EAGVTQFPSHSVIEKGQTVTLRCDPISGHDNLYWYRRVMGKEIKFLLHFVKESKQDESGMPNNRFLAERTGGTYSTLKVQPAELEDSGVYFCASSPSQGADTDTQYFGPGTRLTVL.

The chain links TRBV2 to TRBJ2-2, with 9 bases identical to TRBD1. The germline CDR1 and CDR2 sequences are SNHLY and FYNNEI. The CDR3 has 19 amino acids. Trimming cost V 7 bases and J 2 bases; bases outside gene matches: 17. The CDR3 sequence is CASNAREGQGIFNTGELFF. The CDR3 DNA reads TGTGCCAGCAACGCAAGGGAAGGACAGGGGATTTTTAACACCGGGGAGCTGTTTTTT. The whole variable domain, filled in from reference TRBV2 and TRBJ2-2, reads EPEVTQTPSHQVTQMGQEVILRCVPISNHLYFYWYRQILGQKVEFLVSFYNNEISEKSEIFDDQFSVERPDGSNFTLKIRSTKLEDSAMYFCASNAREGQGIFNTGELFFGEGSRLTVL.

This clone was recorded once. The gene calls are TRBV10-1 and TRBJ2-7; maybe TRBD1 (6 bases). Germline V lookup: CDR1 WNHNN, CDR2 SYGVQD (reference sequence). The ends were cut back, 4 bases at V and 4 bases at J, with 11 bases in the middle. The CDR3 runs 13 residues. CDR3 sequence (DNA): TGCGCCAGCAGTGTAAGACAGGATTACGAGCAGTACTTC. It is translated as CASSVRQDYEQYF.